This T cell receptor beta chain was recovered during a study of blood T cell repertoires in COVID-19. V gave up 5 bases and J gave up 3 bases; unmatched junction bases: 4. CDR1 SGHAT and CDR2 FQNNGV come from the germline V gene. The CDR3 has 13 residues. On this clone: Other nucleotide sequences from this sample produce the same CDR3.

Assay used: immunoSEQ multiplex PCR; TCRdb lists only in-frame clones, some missing. This table holds around 130,000 clones, about 89% found once. This sequence originates from a man aged 50 or older with active or convalescent COVID-19. Sequencing used peripheral blood. The chain recombines TRBV11-2 with TRBJ2-7; 7 nucleotides align to TRBD1. CDR3 in DNA: TGTGCCAGCAGCCTCGACAGGGACTACGAGCAGTACTTC. This encodes CASSLDRDYEQYF.